One and the same sample provided the 23 T cell receptor beta chains below, sequenced in a study of human T cells and chemical hapten exposure. TCRdb processed the RACE reads anew with MiXCR; each CDR3 protein has one entry. The sample carries nearly 85,000 distinct CDR3 sequences, roughly 10% recorded once. Time point of the sample: patch test 2, 6 weeks after DPC sensitization. The treatment here: therapeutic diphenylcyclopropenone sensitization with weekly scalp DPC. Sequenced here: whole blood, sampled in connection with sensitization to the hapten diphenylcyclopropenone (DPC). The receptors here all came from a young man with alopecia areata. Some clones in this sample may be carry-over from other donors' samples.

Regarding this clonotype: Given a much more abundant clone one base away, this may be a read error. The V gene is TRBV7-6, the J gene TRBJ2-3; 7 bases fit TRBD2. The CDR3 has 14 residues. After removal of 7 bases from V and 2 bases from J, the junction contained 6 bases not matched to a gene. The germline V gene encodes CDR1 SGHVS and CDR2 FNYEAQ. The CDR3 loop is CASIPQRDTDTQYF. CDR3 sequence (DNA): TGTGCCAGCATCCCTCAGCGGGACACAGATACGCAGTATTTT.

Only a few counts were recorded for this clonotype. The CDR3 spells CASSQGDRALEVGELFF. The CDR3 DNA reads TGCGCCAGCAGCCAGGGGGACAGGGCCCTCGAGGTCGGGGAGCTGTTTTTT. The chain joins TRBV4-3 to TRBJ2-2; TRBD1 matches at 9 bases. V gave up 3 bases and J gave up 7 bases; unmatched junction bases: 12. CDR1 is LGHNA and CDR2 is YSLEER in the germline V gene. CDR3 length: 17 residues.

This clonotype was seen a few times. V gene TRBV11-2 combines with J gene TRBJ2-1; D is ambiguous. CDR1 is SGHAT, CDR2 FQNNGV, per germline. The CDR3 is made up of 14 amino acids. V lost 2 bases and J lost 7, with 12 bases in between. CDR3 loop: CASSLQNNWNEQFF. The CDR3 DNA follows: TGTGCCAGCAGCTTACAGAACAATTGGAATGAGCAGTTCTTC.

The V and J genes are TRBV25-1 and TRBJ1-1; D ambiguous. The CDR3 runs to 10 residues. Looked up from germline, CDR1 is MGHDK and CDR2 is SYGVNS. Between the trimmed V and J ends, which lost 6 bases and 5 bases, there was a span of 4 bases. For the CDR3, the DNA is TGTGCCAGCAGGGGGACTGAAGCTTTCTTT. Translation: CASRGTEAFF.

This clonotype showed up just a few times. This chain links TRBV12-3 or TRBV12-4 with TRBJ2-3; 13 nucleotides agree with TRBD2. Losses at the gene ends were 6 bases for V and 5 bases for J; bases not matched to a gene: 5. The CDR3 runs to 15 residues. CDR3 loop: CASSPLAGGQDTQYF. The CDR3 nucleotides read TGTGCCAGCAGCCCACTAGCGGGGGGGCAAGATACGCAGTATTTT.

The genes are TRBV10-3 and TRBJ2-5; 9 nucleotides match TRBD1. The J segment lost 6 bases and the V segment lost 8 bases, leaving 7 bases of the junction unmatched. The CDR3 totals 13 residues. Germline V gene sequence: CDR1 ENHRY, CDR2 SYGVKD. The CDR3 loop is CAIAGTGPQTQYF. The CDR3 region has the DNA TGTGCCATCGCGGGGACAGGGCCTCAGACCCAGTACTTC.

The CDR3 loop is CASSQDLGQGDNSPLHF. CDR3 DNA: TGTGCCAGCAGCCAAGATTTGGGACAGGGGGATAATTCACCCCTCCACTTT. The chain employs TRBV4-2 and TRBJ1-6, with 11 bases lining up with TRBD1. Trimming cost V 0 bases and J 5 bases; bases outside gene matches: 3. The V gene's germline CDR1 is LGHNA and CDR2 YNFKEQ. CDR3 length: 17 amino acids.

The chain links TRBV5-1 to TRBJ2-7; TRBD2 matches 7 bases. Losses at the gene ends were 1 base for V and 2 bases for J; bases not matched to a gene: 9. Germline CDR1 and CDR2: SGHRS and YFSETQ. The CDR3 extends over 16 amino acids. In DNA, the CDR3 is TGCGCCAGCAGCTTGTATTCATCTAGCGGAACCTACGAGCAGTACTTC. This translates into CASSLYSSSGTYEQYF. The complete variable domain, with remaining parts taken from reference TRBV5-1 and TRBJ2-7, reads KAGVTQTPRYLIKTRGQQVTLSCSPISGHRSVSWYQQTPGQGLQFLFEYFSETQRNKGNFPGRFSGRQFSNSRSEMNVSTLELGDSALYLCASSLYSSSGTYEQYFGPGTRLTVT.

The chain couples TRBV6-5 to TRBJ2-1, with 10 bases that match TRBD1. Losses at the gene ends were 7 bases for V and 4 bases for J; bases not matched to a gene: 7. Germline values: CDR1 MNHEY, CDR2 SVGAGI. The CDR3 runs to 15 residues. The CDR3 protein is CASIQTGGSYNEQFF. The CDR3 DNA is TGTGCCAGCATCCAGACAGGGGGCTCTTACAATGAGCAGTTCTTC.

The sample holds a few counts of this clonotype. The chain is built from TRBV19 and TRBJ1-5, with 8 bases aligning to TRBD1. The ends lost 6 bases at V and 4 bases at J; junction bases unmatched: 5. Germline V gene data show CDR1 as LNHDA and CDR2 as SQIVND (reference sequence). The CDR3 contains 14 residues. CDR3 residues: CASRMDRVNQPQHF. The CDR3 DNA reads TGTGCCAGTAGAATGGACAGGGTGAATCAGCCCCAGCATTTT.

The V gene is TRBV27, the J gene TRBJ1-5; 7 nucleotides align to TRBD1. Germline V gene data show CDR1 as MNHEY and CDR2 as SMNVEV (reference sequence). This CDR3 spans 17 amino acids. Losses at the gene ends were 0 bases for V and 3 bases for J; bases not matched to a gene: 8. CDR3 residues: CASSLSSRGIPNQPQHF. DNA for the CDR3: TGTGCCAGCAGTTTATCGAGCAGGGGGATCCCCAATCAGCCCCAGCATTTT.

This clonotype occurred a few times. The rearrangement uses TRBV7-2 and TRBJ1-2; D remains ambiguous. Per germline, CDR1 SGHTA and CDR2 FQGNSA. The CDR3 is 16 amino acids. The V and J ends lost 7 bases and 0 bases respectively, with 18 bases between them. CDR3: CASTTNGFPANYGYTF. CDR3 sequence (DNA): TGTGCCAGCACCACCAATGGGTTTCCTGCTAACTATGGCTACACCTTC.

The table lists this clonotype with many counts. This chain uses TRBV19 with TRBJ2-2; a possible D gene is TRBD1 (6 bases). The CDR3 loop spans 16 amino acids. Germline values: CDR1 LNHDA, CDR2 SQIVND (reference sequence). Trimming pared 7 bases from V and 2 bases from J, leaving 17 bases between. The CDR3 is CASNTHRDANTGELFF. The CDR3 DNA reads TGTGCCAGTAACACACACAGGGATGCAAACACCGGGGAGCTGTTTTTT.

In this sample, this clonotype turned up many times. The chain recombines TRBV20-1 with TRBJ1-4; the D gene is possibly TRBD1 (6 bases). Germline CDR1 reads DFQATT; CDR2 reads SNEGSKA (reference sequence). Trimming took off 5 bases at V and 8 bases at J, with 15 bases between the two ends. The CDR3 consists of 13 residues. The DNA for the CDR3 is TGCAGTGCTCGAACAGGGCTCGACGAAAAACTGTTTTTT. Amino acids: CSARTGLDEKLFF.

CDR3 in DNA: TGTGCCAGCAGTCTTTGGGGGCAGGAAAGCTCTGGAAACACCATATATTTT. It codes for CASSLWGQESSGNTIYF. The chain links TRBV27 to TRBJ1-3; tentatively, D is TRBD1 (6 bases). The CDR3 runs 17 residues. The V end was cut by 5 bases, the J end by 0 bases, with 17 bases between. Germline loops: CDR1 MNHEY, CDR2 SMNVEV (reference sequence).

This clonotype occurred a few times. This chain connects TRBV5-1 to TRBJ1-1; D is uncertain. The V gene's germline CDR1 is SGHRS and CDR2 YFSETQ. V was pared by 0 bases and J by 11 bases, with 8 bases between. The CDR3 has 11 amino acids. The DNA of the CDR3 is TGCGCCAGCAGCTTGGAAGGGTTGGCTTTCTTT. This gives the protein CASSLEGLAFF.

V usage is TRBV12-3 or TRBV12-4 and J usage is TRBJ2-1; D gene unclear. CDR3 length: 13 amino acids. With 3 bases removed from V and 8 bases from J, the gap between germline ends came to 11 bases. The CDR3 here is CASSLSSGDEQFF. The CDR3 nucleotides are TGTGCCAGCAGTTTGAGTTCTGGGGATGAGCAGTTCTTC.

The chain joins TRBV28 to TRBJ2-1; 11 nucleotides align to TRBD2. The germline V gene encodes CDR1 MDHEN and CDR2 SYDVKM. The CDR3 runs 16 residues. The trim removed 5 bases at V and 2 bases at J, leaving 5 bases unmatched. For the CDR3, the DNA is TGTGCCAGCAGTCTCATAGCGGGGGGGCCCTACAATGAGCAGTTCTTC. This codes for CASSLIAGGPYNEQFF.

This clonotype has just a few counts. The chain has TRBV7-3 and TRBJ2-1; D might be TRBD1 (6 bases). From germline, CDR1 is SGHTA and CDR2 FQGTGA. The CDR3 totals 13 residues. Trimming shortened V by 4 bases and J by 5 bases, and 9 bases separated the two germline ends. The CDR3 is CASSSWTDNEQFF. The CDR3 region has the DNA TGTGCCAGCAGCTCTTGGACAGACAATGAGCAGTTCTTC. Combining the CDR3 with reference TRBV7-3 and TRBJ2-1 gives the whole variable domain GAGVSQTPSNKVTEKGKYVELRCDPISGHTALYWYRQSLGQGPEFLIYFQGTGAADDSGLPNDRFFAVRPEGSVSTLKIQRTERGDSAVYLCASSSWTDNEQFFGPGTRLTVL.

This clonotype has a handful of counts. The chain employs TRBV19 and TRBJ1-4, with D possibly being TRBD1 (5 bases). The CDR3 has 15 amino acids. Germline V CDR1 and CDR2: LNHDA, SQIVND (reference sequence). V was cut by 3 bases and J by 7 bases, with 15 bases left in between. In DNA, the CDR3 is TGTGCCAGTAGTATTGAGGGGAGGAGGAGTGAAAAACTGTTTTTT. Its translation: CASSIEGRRSEKLFF.

This clonotype appeared many times. V is TRBV29-1 and J is TRBJ1-4; maybe TRBD1 (5 bases). Germline V gene sequence: CDR1 SQVTM, CDR2 ANQGSEA. V gave up 7 bases and J gave up 5 bases, with 8 bases separating them. The CDR3 loop spans 11 amino acids. The CDR3 sequence is CSGGVNEKLFF. The CDR3 DNA follows: TGCAGCGGAGGGGTGAATGAAAAACTGTTTTTT.

A few counts support this clonotype. This chain uses TRBV3-1 with TRBJ1-5; 7 nucleotides line up with TRBD1. CDR1 is LGHDT and CDR2 is YNNKEL in the germline V gene (reference sequence). The CDR3 runs 14 residues. J was trimmed by 9 bases and V by 0 bases; bases with no gene match: 5. The CDR3 here is CASSQDRGLGPQHF. DNA for the CDR3: TGTGCCAGCAGCCAAGACAGGGGGTTGGGGCCCCAGCATTTT.

This clonotype was counted only a few times. V and J are TRBV18 and TRBJ1-6; D might be TRBD1 (5 bases). V lost 3 bases to trimming and J lost 0 bases, with 15 bases between them. CDR3 length: 18 residues. Germline values: CDR1 KGHSH, CDR2 LQKENI. The CDR3 nucleotides are TGTGCCAGCTCACCGACTTTCGCAGGGAGCTCCTATAATTCACCCCTCCACTTT. Translation: CASSPTFAGSSYNSPLHF.